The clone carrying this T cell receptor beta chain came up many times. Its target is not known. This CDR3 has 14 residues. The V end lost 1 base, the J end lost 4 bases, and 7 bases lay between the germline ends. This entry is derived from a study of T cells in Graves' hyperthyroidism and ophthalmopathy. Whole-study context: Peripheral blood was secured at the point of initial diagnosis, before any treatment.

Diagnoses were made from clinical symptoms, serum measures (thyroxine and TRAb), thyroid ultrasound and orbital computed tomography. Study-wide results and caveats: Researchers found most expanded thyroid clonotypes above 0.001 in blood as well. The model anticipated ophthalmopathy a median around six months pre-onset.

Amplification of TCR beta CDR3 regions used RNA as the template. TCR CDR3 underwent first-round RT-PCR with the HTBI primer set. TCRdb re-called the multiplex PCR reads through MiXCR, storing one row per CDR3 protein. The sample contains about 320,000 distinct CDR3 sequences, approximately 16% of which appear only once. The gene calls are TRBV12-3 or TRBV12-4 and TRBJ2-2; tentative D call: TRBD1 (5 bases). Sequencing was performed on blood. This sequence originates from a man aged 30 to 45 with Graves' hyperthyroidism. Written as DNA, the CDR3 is TGTGCCAGCAGTTTAGAAAGGGGCACCGGGGAGCTGTTTTTT. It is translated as CASSLERGTGELFF.